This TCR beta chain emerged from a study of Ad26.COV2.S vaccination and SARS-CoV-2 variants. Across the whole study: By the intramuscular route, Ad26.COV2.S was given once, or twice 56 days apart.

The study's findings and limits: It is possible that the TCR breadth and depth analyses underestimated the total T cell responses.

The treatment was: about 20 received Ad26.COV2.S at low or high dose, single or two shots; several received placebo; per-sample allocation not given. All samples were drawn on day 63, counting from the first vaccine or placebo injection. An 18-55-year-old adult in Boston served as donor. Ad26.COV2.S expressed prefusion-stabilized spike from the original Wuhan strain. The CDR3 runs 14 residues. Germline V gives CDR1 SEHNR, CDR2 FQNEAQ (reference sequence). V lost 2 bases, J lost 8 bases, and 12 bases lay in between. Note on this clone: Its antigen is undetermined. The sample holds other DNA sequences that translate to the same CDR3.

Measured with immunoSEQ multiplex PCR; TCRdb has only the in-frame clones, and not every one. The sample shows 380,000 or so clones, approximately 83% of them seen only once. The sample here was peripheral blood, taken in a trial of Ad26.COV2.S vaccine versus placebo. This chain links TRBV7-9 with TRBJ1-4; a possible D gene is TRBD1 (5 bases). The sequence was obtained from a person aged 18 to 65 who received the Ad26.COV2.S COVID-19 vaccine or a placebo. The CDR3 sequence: CASSLLQGEEKLFF. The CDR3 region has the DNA TGTGCCAGCAGCTTACTTCAGGGTGAAGAAAAACTGTTTTTT.